The present T cell receptor beta chain was sequenced within a study of T-cell reconstitution after alpha-beta-depleted transplantation in children (dated by TCRdb to 2015 to 2016). For context, the study as a whole: T-cell immune reconstitution after TCRalphabeta/CD19-depleted allogeneic hematopoietic cell transplantation in children was quantitatively tracked in the study by means of TCR repertoire profiling.

In its sample, this clonotype was seen a few times. What this receptor recognizes is not known. No much larger clone is present one base from it, and per-base qualities are unavailable. Taken from cysteine to phenylalanine, the CDR3 has 16 residues. This entry keeps only the CDR3 DNA: 48 bases, framed from base 1. CDR1 and CDR2 are read off the germline V gene as SGDLS and YYNGEE. Cut back by 6 bases and 3 bases, the V and J ends lie 20 bases apart. Broader findings and caveats from the paper: In some patients, the high TCRbeta diversity seen at day 60 was put down to recipient T cells and intrathymic progenitors that had survived conditioning. Hyperexpanded clone frequencies declined over subsequent months; after one year, T-cell counts and TCRbeta diversity were mostly attributed to newly produced T cells. Apparently early alphabetaT-cell count recovery about two months after transplant reportedly relied on only several hundred rapidly expanded clones derived from non-depleted graft cells.

According to the study, the label for this sample's treatment or condition signals: allogeneic hematopoietic cell transplantation with graft depleted of TCRalphabeta T cells and CD19 B cells. The transplant recipients were children given TCRalphabeta/CD19-depleted allogeneic hematopoietic cell grafts. The library relied on PCR. TCRdb shows the sequencer as Illumina HiSeq 2500. TCR library preparation used molecular barcoding, with unique molecular identifiers applied to normalize quantification of the TCRbeta repertoire. Starting from the raw public reads, TCRdb applied fastp trimming at Q25, assembled clones with MiXCR and retained in-frame beta chains. Here each entry gathers all rows of one CDR3 protein and keeps the most common genes and DNA. Present in this sample are fewer than 1 million distinct CDR3 sequences, about 16% of which were seen just once. The ten largest clones represent 5% of the sample.

This TCR was sampled from a male patient aged 10 to 17 who had a stem cell transplant for acute lymphoblastic leukemia, so the T cells may come from the graft donor. The chain links TRBV9 with TRBJ2-3, with the D gene call left open. The starting material was PBMCs, mostly from graft donor cells, obtained 360 days after TCRalphabeta/CD19-depleted stem cell transplant. The CDR3 here reads CASTRDGGIGTDTQYF. In nucleotide form, the sequence is TGTGCCAGCACCAGAGACGGTGGGATCGGGACAGATACGCAGTATTTT. The CDR3 plus the reference TRBV9 and TRBJ2-3 genes for the other parts give the full variable domain: DSGVTQTPKHLITATGQRVTLRCSPRSGDLSVYWYQQSLDQGLQFLIQYYNGEERAKGNILERFSAQQFPDLHSELNLSSLELGDSALYFCASTRDGGIGTDTQYFGPGTRLTVL.